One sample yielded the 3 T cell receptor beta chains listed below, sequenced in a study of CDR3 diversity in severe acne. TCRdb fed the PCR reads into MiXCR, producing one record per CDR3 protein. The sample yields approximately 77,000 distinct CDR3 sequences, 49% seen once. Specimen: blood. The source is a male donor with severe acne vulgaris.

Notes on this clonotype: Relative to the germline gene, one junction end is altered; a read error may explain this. Here the CDR3 reads CASSLLAKTGELFF. The CDR3 nucleotides are TGTGCCAGCAGCTTACTGGCGAAGACCGGGGAGCTGTTTTTT. V usage is TRBV7-8 and J usage is TRBJ2-2; D remains ambiguous. Germline V gives CDR1 SGHVS, CDR2 FQNEAQ. The CDR3 is made up of 14 amino acids. Supplemented by reference TRBV7-8 and TRBJ2-2, the full variable domain reads GAGVSQSPRYKVAKRGQDVALRCDPISGHVSLFWYQQALGQGPEFLTYFQNEAQLDKSGLPSDRFFAERPEGSVSTLKIQRTQQEDSAVYLCASSLLAKTGELFFGEGSRLTVL.

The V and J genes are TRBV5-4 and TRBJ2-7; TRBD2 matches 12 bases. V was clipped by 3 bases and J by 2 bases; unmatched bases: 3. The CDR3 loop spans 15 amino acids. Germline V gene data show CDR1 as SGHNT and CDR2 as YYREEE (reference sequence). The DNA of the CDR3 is TGTGCCAGCAGCTGGACTAGCGGGACTGCCTACGAGCAGTACTTC. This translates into CASSWTSGTAYEQYF.

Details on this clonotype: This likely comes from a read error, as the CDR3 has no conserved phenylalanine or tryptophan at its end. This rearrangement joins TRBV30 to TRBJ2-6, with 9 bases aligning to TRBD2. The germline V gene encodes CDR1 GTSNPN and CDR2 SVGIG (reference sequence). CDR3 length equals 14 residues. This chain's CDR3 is CACSILAGANALTL. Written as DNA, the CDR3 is TGTGCCTGCAGCATTTTAGCGGGGGCCAACGCCCTGACTCTC.